Reported below is one T cell receptor (beta chain). The assay was immunoSEQ multiplex PCR, and TCRdb's table has in-frame clones only and misses some. Among under 80,000 clones listed, approximately 85% were seen once. This sample was included in a study of T cell changes during pregnancy in multiple sclerosis. The germline CDR1 and CDR2 sequences are MGHRA and YSYEKL. CDR3 length equals 15 residues. V was trimmed by 1 base and J by 6 bases, leaving 12 bases between them. The gene calls are TRBV4-1 and TRBJ2-2; D call uncertain. This specimen was peripheral blood, taken in the first trimester of pregnancy. The source of this sequence is a female donor with multiple sclerosis, enrolled in a pregnancy study. CDR3 amino acids: CASSQVNSRPGELFF. CDR3 coding DNA: TGCGCCAGCAGCCAAGTTAACAGCCGCCCCGGGGAGCTGTTTTTT.